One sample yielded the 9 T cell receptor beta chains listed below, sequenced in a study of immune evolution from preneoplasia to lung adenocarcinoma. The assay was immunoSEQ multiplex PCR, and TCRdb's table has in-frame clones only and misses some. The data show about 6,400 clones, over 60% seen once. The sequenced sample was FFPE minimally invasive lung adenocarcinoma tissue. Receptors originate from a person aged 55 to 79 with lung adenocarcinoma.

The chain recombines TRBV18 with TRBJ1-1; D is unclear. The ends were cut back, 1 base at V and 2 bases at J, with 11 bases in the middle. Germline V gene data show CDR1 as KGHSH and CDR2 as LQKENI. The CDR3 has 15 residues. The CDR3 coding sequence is TGTGCCAGCTCACCACTGGCGAAGGGCAACACTGAAGCTTTCTTT. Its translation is CASSPLAKGNTEAFF.

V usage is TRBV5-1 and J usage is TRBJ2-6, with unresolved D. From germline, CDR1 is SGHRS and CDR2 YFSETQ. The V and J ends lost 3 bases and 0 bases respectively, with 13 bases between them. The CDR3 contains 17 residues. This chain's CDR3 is CASSSPEASSGANVLTF. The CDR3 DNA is TGCGCCAGCAGCTCCCCAGAGGCGAGCTCTGGGGCCAACGTCCTGACTTTC.

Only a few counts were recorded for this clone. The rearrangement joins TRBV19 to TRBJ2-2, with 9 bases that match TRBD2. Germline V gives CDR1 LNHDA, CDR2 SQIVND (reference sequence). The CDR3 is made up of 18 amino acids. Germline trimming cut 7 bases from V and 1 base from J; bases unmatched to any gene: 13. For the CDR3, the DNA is TGTGCCAGTACCTCAGGACTAGCGAAGGCTCAGAACACCGGGGAGCTGTTTTTT. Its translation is CASTSGLAKAQNTGELFF.

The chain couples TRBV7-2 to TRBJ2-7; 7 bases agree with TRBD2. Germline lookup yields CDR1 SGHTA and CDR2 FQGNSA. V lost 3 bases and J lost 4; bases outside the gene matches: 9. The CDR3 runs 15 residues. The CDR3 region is CASSFLASGEYEQYF. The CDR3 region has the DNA TGTGCCAGCAGCTTTTTGGCTAGCGGAGAATACGAGCAGTACTTC.

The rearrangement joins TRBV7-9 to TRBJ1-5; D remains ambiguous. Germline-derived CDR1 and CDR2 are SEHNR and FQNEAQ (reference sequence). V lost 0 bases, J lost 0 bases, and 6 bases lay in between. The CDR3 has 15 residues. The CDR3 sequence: CASSLAGHSNQPQHF. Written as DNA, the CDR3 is TGTGCCAGCAGCTTAGCAGGGCATAGCAATCAGCCCCAGCATTTT.

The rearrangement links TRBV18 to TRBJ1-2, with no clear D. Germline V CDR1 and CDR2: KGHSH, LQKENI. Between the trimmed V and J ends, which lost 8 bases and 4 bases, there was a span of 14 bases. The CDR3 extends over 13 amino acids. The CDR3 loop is CASVPDATYGYTF. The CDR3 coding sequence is TGTGCCAGCGTTCCGGACGCAACCTATGGCTACACCTTC.

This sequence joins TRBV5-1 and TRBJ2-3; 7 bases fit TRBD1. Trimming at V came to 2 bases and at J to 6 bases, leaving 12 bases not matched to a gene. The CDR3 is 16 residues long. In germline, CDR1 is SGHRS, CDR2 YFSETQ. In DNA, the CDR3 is TGCGCCAGCAGCTTATACAGGGGAGTGAGTGGGGATACGCAGTATTTT. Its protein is CASSLYRGVSGDTQYF.

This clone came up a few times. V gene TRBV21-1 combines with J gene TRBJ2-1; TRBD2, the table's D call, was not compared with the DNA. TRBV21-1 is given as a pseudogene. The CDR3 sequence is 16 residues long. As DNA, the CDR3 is TGTGCCAGCAGCATAGGCCTAGCGGGAGGGGAAAATGAGCAGTTCTTC. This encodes CASSIGLAGGENEQFF.

The CDR3 loop is CASISGTANSYNSPLHF. In DNA, the CDR3 is TGTGCCAGCATCTCCGGGACCGCAAACTCCTATAATTCACCCCTCCACTTT. The chain couples TRBV28 to TRBJ1-6, with TRBD1 as a possible D gene (5 bases). Germline CDR1 and CDR2: MDHEN and SYDVKM. The CDR3 sequence is 17 residues long. Deletions cut 7 bases from V and 0 bases from J, with 16 bases between.